Shown below are 26 T cell receptor beta chains from a single sample sequenced in a study of blood T cell repertoires in COVID-19. Libraries were prepared by immunoSEQ multiplex PCR; TCRdb keeps only in-frame clonotypes and omits some of them. The sample includes 250,000 to 300,000 clones, approximately 86% seen only once; the top ten take roughly 2%. Sequencing was carried out using peripheral blood. These receptors were obtained from a woman between 50 and 59 years old who had recovered from COVID-19.

This chain uses TRBV19 with TRBJ2-6; D perhaps matches TRBD1 (5 bases). V was pared by 3 bases and J by 0 bases, with 9 bases between. Germline CDR1 reads LNHDA; CDR2 reads SQIVND (reference sequence). This CDR3 has 16 amino acids. The CDR3 spells CASSITDTSGANVLTF. The CDR3 DNA reads as TGTGCCAGTAGTATTACGGACACCTCTGGGGCCAACGTCCTGACTTTC.

The rearrangement links TRBV9 to TRBJ2-5, with D maybe TRBD2 (5 bases). The V and J ends lost 0 bases and 3 bases respectively, with 9 bases between them. Germline lookup yields CDR1 SGDLS and CDR2 YYNGEE. The CDR3 has 14 residues. CDR3 sequence: CASSVAGVKETQYF. The CDR3 nucleotides are TGTGCCAGCAGCGTAGCCGGGGTGAAAGAGACCCAGTACTTC.

This chain links TRBV7-8 with TRBJ1-4; 8 bases fit TRBD1. The CDR3 has 14 residues. From germline, CDR1 is SGHVS and CDR2 FQNEAQ. The J segment lost 7 bases and the V segment lost 2 bases, leaving 3 bases of the junction unmatched. The CDR3 reads CASSLQGAGEKLFF. The CDR3 DNA reads TGTGCCAGCAGCTTACAGGGGGCGGGTGAAAAACTGTTTTTT.

This chain uses TRBV2 with TRBJ1-5, with 12 positions matching TRBD1. The germline gives CDR1 SNHLY, CDR2 FYNNEI. Trimming removed 3 bases from V and 6 bases from J; junction bases left unmatched: 3. The CDR3 has 15 amino acids. CDR3 protein: CASSDGDRGLQPQHF. The DNA of the CDR3 is TGTGCCAGCAGTGATGGGGACAGGGGGCTTCAGCCCCAGCATTTT.

The chain recombines TRBV28 with TRBJ1-2; TRBD1 agrees at 11 bases. Germline V gene data show CDR1 as MDHEN and CDR2 as SYDVKM. V dropped 5 bases and J dropped 4; count of bases not matched to a gene: 9. The CDR3 loop spans 16 amino acids. CDR3 region: CASSPPGQGGSYGYTF. As DNA, the CDR3 is TGTGCCAGCAGTCCTCCGGGACAGGGGGGTTCCTATGGCTACACCTTC.

This chain connects TRBV6-1 to TRBJ2-1; 9 bases align to TRBD2. This CDR3 contains 16 residues. Trimming at V came to 3 bases and at J to 4 bases, leaving 7 bases not matched to a gene. Germline CDR1 MNHNS, CDR2 SASEGT. CDR3 loop: CASSDHGGGAYNEQFF. The CDR3 coding sequence is TGTGCCAGCAGTGACCACGGCGGGGGGGCGTACAATGAGCAGTTCTTC.

V gene TRBV6-5 combines with J gene TRBJ1-3, with unresolved D. The CDR3 sequence is 15 residues long. Trimming shortened V by 2 bases and J by 0 bases, and 8 bases separated the two germline ends. Germline CDR1 reads MNHEY; CDR2 reads SVGAGI. The CDR3 reads CASSYGGSSGNTIYF. The CDR3 coding sequence is TGTGCCAGCAGTTACGGCGGCTCCTCTGGAAACACCATATATTTT.

This clone turned up a few times. The gene calls are TRBV14 and TRBJ2-1, with D perhaps matching TRBD2 (6 bases). The CDR3 extends over 17 amino acids. The V gene's germline CDR1 is SGHDN and CDR2 FVKESK. V was shortened by 4 bases and J by 0 bases, with 16 bases between the two germline ends. The CDR3 sequence is CASSLQLAASSYNEQFF. The CDR3 DNA is TGTGCCAGCAGCCTGCAACTAGCTGCAAGCTCCTACAATGAGCAGTTCTTC. The full variable domain, rest sourced from reference TRBV14 and TRBJ2-1, is EAGVTQFPSHSVIEKGQTVTLRCDPISGHDNLYWYRRVMGKEIKFLLHFVKESKQDESGMPNNRFLAERTGGTYSTLKVQPAELEDSGVYFCASSLQLAASSYNEQFFGPGTRLTVL.

The V and J genes are TRBV18 and TRBJ2-7, with 8 bases identical to TRBD2. The ends lost 2 bases at V and 0 bases at J; junction bases unmatched: 3. This CDR3 is 15 amino acids long. Germline values: CDR1 KGHSH, CDR2 LQKENI. Here the CDR3 DNA reads TGTGCCAGCTCACCAGCGGGGGGAGGCTCCTACGAGCAGTACTTC. Protein: CASSPAGGGSYEQYF.

This clone was observed once. The V gene is TRBV5-1, the J gene TRBJ2-3, with D possibly matching TRBD1 (5 bases). CDR1 is SGHRS and CDR2 is YFSETQ in the germline V gene. V shed 2 bases and J shed 0 bases, with 13 bases lying between them. The CDR3 consists of 16 residues. CDR3 sequence reads: CASSFRQTLSTDTQYF. Here the CDR3 DNA reads TGCGCCAGCAGCTTTAGACAGACCCTAAGCACAGATACGCAGTATTTT.

This rearrangement joins TRBV7-3 to TRBJ2-3; weak D call: TRBD1 (6 bases). This CDR3 has 20 residues. The V end was cut by 1 base, the J end by 2 bases, with 25 bases between. Looked up from germline, CDR1 is SGHTA and CDR2 is FQGTGA. Here the CDR3 reads CASSLNGAGLNRDITDTQYF. The DNA for the CDR3 is TGTGCCAGCAGCTTAAATGGGGCAGGACTTAACCGGGACATCACAGATACGCAGTATTTT.

The chain is built from TRBV6-5 and TRBJ2-4; D possibly corresponds to TRBD2 (6 bases). There are 14 residues in the CDR3. Deletions cut 7 bases from V and 6 bases from J, with 16 bases between. Germline CDR1 is MNHEY and CDR2 is SVGAGI. The CDR3 nucleotides read TGTGCCAGCAACACGGGAGCGGTCGGAAACATTCAGTACTTC. The encoded protein is CASNTGAVGNIQYF.

V and J are TRBV15 and TRBJ2-1, with TRBD2 as a possible D gene (6 bases). The CDR3 length is 18 residues. Germline-derived CDR1 and CDR2 are LNHNV and YYDKDF (reference sequence). V dropped 0 bases and J dropped 1 base, with 16 bases sitting between them. CDR3 nucleotide sequence: TGTGCCACCAGCAGAGATTCGGAGGCGGGGTGGTCCTACAATGAGCAGTTCTTC. This encodes CATSRDSEAGWSYNEQFF.

V gene TRBV5-4 combines with J gene TRBJ1-1, with 12 bases lining up with TRBD1. The CDR3 covers 17 residues. V lost 4 bases to trimming and J lost 0 bases; unmatched junction nucleotides: 7. Germline lookup yields CDR1 SGHNT and CDR2 YYREEE (reference sequence). In DNA form, the CDR3 reads TGTGCCAGCAGCCGGGACAGGGGGCGCAGGGTGAACACTGAAGCTTTCTTT. Protein sequence: CASSRDRGRRVNTEAFF.

Notes on this clone: Other DNA sequences in this sample translate to the same CDR3. The V gene is TRBV6-5, the J gene TRBJ2-5; TRBD2 might be the D (6 bases). Per germline, CDR1 MNHEY and CDR2 SVGAGI. Trimming left V 4 bases short and J 5 bases short, with 8 bases between. The CDR3 contains 12 residues. CDR3: CASSSGRETQYF. CDR3 DNA: TGTGCCAGCAGTTCTGGGAGGGAGACCCAGTACTTC.

As concerns this clone: Other DNA sequences within the sample encode an identical CDR3. The chain is built from TRBV10-3 and TRBJ1-1; D perhaps matches TRBD1 (6 bases). Deletions cut 4 bases from V and 1 base from J, with 10 bases between. CDR3 length: 14 amino acids. Germline V CDR1 and CDR2: ENHRY, SYGVKD. For the CDR3, the DNA is TGTGCCATCAGTGCGACAGGACCGAACACTGAAGCTTTCTTT. Protein sequence: CAISATGPNTEAFF.

The chain has TRBV6-5 and TRBJ2-5; 8 nucleotides line up with TRBD1. Losses at the gene ends were 5 bases for V and 2 bases for J; bases not matched to a gene: 7. Germline V gene sequence: CDR1 MNHEY, CDR2 SVGAGI. The length of the CDR3 is 15 residues. The CDR3 protein is CASSPGTGLQETQYF. The CDR3 nucleotides are TGTGCCAGCAGTCCTGGGACAGGACTTCAAGAGACCCAGTACTTC.

J is TRBJ1-2 and V is TRBV19; 10 nucleotides align to TRBD1. CDR1 is LNHDA, CDR2 SQIVND, per germline (reference sequence). Trimming took 10 bases from V and 5 from J; bases not matched to a gene: 7. There are 13 residues in the CDR3. The CDR3 sequence: CATEDRGQYGYTF. Written as DNA, the CDR3 is TGTGCCACCGAAGACAGGGGGCAGTATGGCTACACCTTC.

The chain employs TRBV30 and TRBJ2-7, with 7 bases identical to TRBD1. This CDR3 has 13 amino acids. Germline loops: CDR1 GTSNPN, CDR2 SVGIG (reference sequence). The ends lost 1 base at V and 6 bases at J; junction bases unmatched: 6. The chain's CDR3 is CAWSGTGGGEQYF. For the CDR3, the DNA is TGTGCCTGGAGTGGGACAGGTGGGGGCGAGCAGTACTTC.

A single count supports this clone. The V gene is TRBV2, the J gene TRBJ1-2; D may be TRBD1 (6 bases). The germline V gene has CDR1 SNHLY and CDR2 FYNNEI. V was pared by 4 bases and J by 4 bases, with 19 bases between. The CDR3 contains 16 residues. The CDR3 sequence: CASSGGGENRSYGYTF. The CDR3 nucleotides read TGTGCCAGCAGTGGAGGGGGTGAAAATCGTAGCTATGGCTACACCTTC.

The chain carries TRBV21-1 and TRBJ1-2; no DNA check was done on the table's D call, TRBD1. TRBV21-1 is described as a pseudogene. This CDR3 comprises 15 residues. The CDR3 sequence: CASSKVKGSDGGYTF. For the CDR3, the DNA is TGTGCCAGCAGCAAAGTGAAGGGGTCGGATGGTGGCTACACCTTC.

This rearrangement joins TRBV4-1 to TRBJ2-6, with 8 bases matching TRBD1. Germline assignment: CDR1 MGHRA and CDR2 YSYEKL. This CDR3 region has 15 residues. The CDR3 protein is CPPRRQGSGANVLTF. CDR3 in DNA: TGCCCCCCCCGCCGACAGGGGTCTGGGGCCAACGTCCTGACTTTC.

This clone was seen repeatedly, ten times or more. The chain couples TRBV4-1 to TRBJ2-3, with a weak D call TRBD1 (6 bases). Germline V gene sequence: CDR1 MGHRA, CDR2 YSYEKL. The ends were cut back, 2 bases at V and 7 bases at J, with 13 bases in the middle. The CDR3 contains 14 residues. The chain's CDR3 is CASSQIRTVYTQYF. As DNA, the CDR3 is TGCGCCAGCAGCCAAATCCGGACAGTCTATACGCAGTATTTT.

The V and J genes are TRBV1 and TRBJ1-1; the table assigns TRBD1, which was not confirmed against the DNA. TRBV1 counts as a pseudogene. The CDR3 spans 15 residues. The CDR3 bases are TGCACCAGCAGCCAAGTGACCAGGGGGCCCACTGAAGCTTTCTTT. This gives the protein CTSSQVTRGPTEAFF.

Comment on this clone: The sample contains more than one DNA sequence encoding this CDR3. The genes are TRBV7-9 and TRBJ1-1; 8 bases fit TRBD1. V dropped 5 bases and J dropped 3; count of bases not matched to a gene: 5. The CDR3 contains 14 residues. Germline V gene data show CDR1 as SEHNR and CDR2 as FQNEAQ (reference sequence). In DNA form, the CDR3 reads TGTGCCAGCAGCCCTCCGGACAGGGACACTGAAGCTTTCTTT. It encodes CASSPPDRDTEAFF. Using reference TRBV7-9 and TRBJ1-1 for the parts outside the CDR3, the full variable domain is DTGVSQNPRHKITKRGQNVTFRCDPISEHNRLYWYRQTLGQGPEFLTYFQNEAQLEKSRLLSDRFSAERPKGSFSTLEIQRTEQGDSAMYLCASSPPDRDTEAFFGQGTRLTVV.

V usage is TRBV7-9 and J usage is TRBJ2-7; no definite D call. Germline V lookup: CDR1 SEHNR, CDR2 FQNEAQ (reference sequence). The germline V and J ends were trimmed by 7 bases and 3 bases, with 7 bases remaining between them. This CDR3 has 11 amino acids. CDR3 DNA sequence: TGTGCCAGCACCCCCGGCTACGAGCAGTACTTC. Translated: CASTPGYEQYF.